Detailed here is one T cell receptor beta chain. The antigen remains unidentified. The data were obtained in a study of cytomegalovirus exposure and HLA in healthy donors. The PCR employed 60 Vbeta primers together with 13 Jbeta primers. This table comes from immunoSEQ multiplex PCR, and its TCRdb copy is limited to in-frame clones, with some not included. The data show approximately 160,000 clones, roughly 80% seen once. Notes on the study in general: The study had only CMV serostatus as immune exposure information. In a later analysis, at a false discovery rate of 0.05, under 20,000 TCR beta sequences were associated with HLA alleles. With further analysis later on, most CMV-associated TCR beta chains appeared HLA-restricted.

The germline V gene has CDR1 KGHSH and CDR2 LQKENI. The CDR3 totals 13 residues. V shed 9 bases and J 0 bases; nucleotides not matched to a gene: 3. The TCR sequence derives from a male donor in good health and CMV-seronegative. Sequencing was done on a sample of PBMCs. The chain recombines TRBV18 with TRBJ2-3; 7 positions match TRBD2. The CDR3 region is CASSSGSTDTQYF. The CDR3, as DNA: TGTGCCAGTTCTAGCGGAAGCACAGATACGCAGTATTTT.